Below, 16 T cell receptor beta chains from the same sample are listed, as sequenced in a study of cytomegalovirus exposure and HLA in healthy donors. The PCR employed 60 Vbeta primers together with 13 Jbeta primers. The data were produced by immunoSEQ multiplex PCR, yet TCRdb's version contains in-frame clones alone and is incomplete. The repertoire holds over 75,000 clones, with over 60% as singletons. The sequenced sample consisted of PBMCs. All receptors come from a man in his 60s in good health and CMV-seropositive.

The gene calls are TRBV5-6 and TRBJ2-5; 7 bases align to TRBD1. Germline V lookup: CDR1 SGHDT, CDR2 YYEEEE. The CDR3 has 14 residues. With 4 bases clipped from V and 5 bases from J, the junction kept 8 bases outside the gene matches. In nucleotides, the CDR3 is TGTGCCAGCAGCCCACAACAGGGGATCGAGACCCAGTACTTC. It codes for CASSPQQGIETQYF.

The chain is built from TRBV5-4 and TRBJ2-7; 9 nucleotides agree with TRBD1. There are 14 residues in the CDR3. After removal of 3 bases from V and 4 bases from J, the junction contained 5 bases not matched to a gene. CDR1 is SGHNT and CDR2 is YYREEE in the germline V gene (reference sequence). The CDR3 DNA follows: TGTGCCAGCAGCTCGCGGGGACAGGGATACGAGCAGTACTTC. This sequence encodes CASSSRGQGYEQYF.

The rearrangement links TRBV6-5 to TRBJ2-7; 7 nucleotides agree with TRBD1. Trimming removed 5 bases from V and 3 bases from J; junction bases left unmatched: 4. Germline V gene sequence: CDR1 MNHEY, CDR2 SVGAGI. The CDR3 is 13 residues long. CDR3: CASSRQGRYEQYF. The CDR3, as DNA: TGTGCCAGCAGTAGACAGGGCCGCTACGAGCAGTACTTC.

The V gene is TRBV20-1, the J gene TRBJ2-7; D unresolved. This CDR3 has 11 residues. Germline V gene sequence: CDR1 DFQATT, CDR2 SNEGSKA (reference sequence). With 6 bases removed from V and 2 bases from J, the gap between germline ends came to 8 bases. The CDR3 loop is CSASRAYEQYF. In nucleotides, the CDR3 is TGCAGTGCATCGCGAGCCTACGAGCAGTACTTC.

CDR3 nucleotides: TGTGCTAGTGGTCCGAAACGCGGGGGGGCAATCTCCTACAATGAGCAGTTCTTC. It encodes CASGPKRGGAISYNEQFF. The chain has TRBV12-5 and TRBJ2-1; TRBD2 matches 9 bases. This CDR3 has 18 residues. Germline-derived CDR1 and CDR2 are LGHNT and FRNRAP. J gave up 0 bases and V 5 bases, and 11 bases lay outside the gene matches.

The chain carries TRBV7-3 and TRBJ2-2, with 11 bases aligning to TRBD2. The V and J ends lost 5 bases and 4 bases, in that order; junction bases with no gene match: 3. Germline V CDR1 and CDR2: SGHTA, FQGTGA. This CDR3 has 15 residues. DNA of the CDR3: TGTGCCAGCAGCGCCGGACTAGCGGGCACCGGGGAGCTGTTTTTT. This codes for CASSAGLAGTGELFF.

This clone was seen a handful of times. The genes are TRBV6-5 and TRBJ1-4, with a possible D match to TRBD1 (6 bases). V gave up 2 bases and J gave up 3 bases, with 10 bases separating them. The CDR3 runs 15 residues. Germline CDR1 is MNHEY and CDR2 is SVGAGI. The DNA of the CDR3 is TGTGCCAGCAGTTACGTGGGGGCGGCTAATGAAAAACTGTTTTTT. Residues: CASSYVGAANEKLFF.

V and J are TRBV15 and TRBJ2-1; unclear D gene. V was cut by 3 bases and J by 0 bases, with 12 bases left in between. There are 16 residues in the CDR3. In germline, CDR1 is LNHNV, CDR2 YYDKDF (reference sequence). The CDR3 DNA sequence: TGTGCCACCAGCAGTACCCCTTTGAGCTCCTACAATGAGCAGTTCTTC. Its protein product is CATSSTPLSSYNEQFF.

This chain joins TRBV7-9 and TRBJ2-7; the D gene is possibly TRBD1 (6 bases). V was cut by 1 base and J by 5 bases, with 9 bases left in between. The CDR3 length is 13 residues. The germline V gene has CDR1 SEHNR and CDR2 FQNEAQ (reference sequence). The CDR3 loop is CASSLVGGHEQYF. CDR3 in DNA: TGTGCCAGCAGCTTAGTTGGGGGCCACGAGCAGTACTTC.

In this sample, this clone turned up once. The rearrangement uses TRBV11-2 and TRBJ2-1; D perhaps matches TRBD2 (6 bases). This CDR3 comprises 17 residues. CDR1 and CDR2 from the germline V gene are SGHAT and FQNNGV. Trimming cost V 6 bases and J 8 bases, with 26 bases left between them. CDR3 bases: TGTGCCAGCAGAGCCCCTACCCCAGGGAGGTTGATCCATGAGCAGTTCTTC. Protein: CASRAPTPGRLIHEQFF.

This clone came up a few times. The chain employs TRBV25-1 and TRBJ2-6; the match to TRBD1 covers 7 bases. The CDR3 has 16 residues. The germline CDR1 and CDR2 sequences are MGHDK and SYGVNS. V shed 4 bases and J 0 bases; nucleotides not matched to a gene: 3. The CDR3 loop reads CASSGGQPSGANVLTF. The CDR3 DNA follows: TGTGCCAGCAGTGGGGGACAGCCCTCTGGGGCCAACGTCCTGACTTTC.

This sequence joins TRBV28 and TRBJ1-2, with TRBD1 as a possible D gene (5 bases). CDR3 length: 14 residues. V was pared by 6 bases and J by 8 bases, with 19 bases between. The germline V gene has CDR1 MDHEN and CDR2 SYDVKM. The CDR3 region is CASSQVTANSGYTF. CDR3 DNA sequence: TGTGCCAGCAGCCAAGTGACAGCCAACTCGGGCTACACCTTC.

The chain combines TRBV28 with TRBJ1-4; tentative D call: TRBD1 (5 bases). V was trimmed by 2 bases and J by 5 bases, leaving 15 bases between them. Germline V lookup: CDR1 MDHEN, CDR2 SYDVKM. The CDR3 runs 16 residues. The CDR3 DNA sequence: TGTGCCAGCAGTTTACTCGGGGGGAGGAGGAATGAAAAACTGTTTTTT. It is translated as CASSLLGGRRNEKLFF.

The chain carries TRBV13 and TRBJ1-5; no clear D gene. There are 12 residues in the CDR3. Trimming took off 9 bases at V and 7 bases at J, with 13 bases between the two ends. Germline V gene lookup returns CDR1 PRHDT and CDR2 FYEKMQ (reference sequence). DNA for the CDR3: TGTGCCAGTGCATCAGGAGGGCAGCCCCAGCATTTT. Translation: CASASGGQPQHF.

V gene TRBV2 combines with J gene TRBJ2-1; D is unresolved. The CDR3 consists of 15 residues. CDR1 is SNHLY, CDR2 FYNNEI, per germline. Trimming removed 3 bases from V and 5 bases from J, with 14 bases in between. The CDR3 sequence is CASSDLFGSDNEQFF. The DNA of the CDR3 is TGTGCCAGCAGTGACCTATTCGGGTCGGACAATGAGCAGTTCTTC.

The rearrangement joins TRBV5-4 to TRBJ2-3; 9 positions agree with TRBD1. Germline CDR1 and CDR2: SGHNT and YYREEE (reference sequence). CDR3 length: 15 amino acids. V lost 2 bases, J lost 5 bases, and 6 bases stayed unmatched. DNA of the CDR3: TGTGCCAGCAGCTTACCGGGACAGGGAAGAGATACGCAGTATTTT. Translation: CASSLPGQGRDTQYF.